This T cell receptor (beta chain) was captured in a study of cytomegalovirus exposure and HLA in healthy donors. Regarding the study as a whole: In the analysis, some V segments, TRBV6-2 and TRBV6-3 included, were excluded as indistinguishable. Cytomegalovirus status, reportedly, was diagnosed with high specificity and sensitivity by the classifier.

About this clone itself: Its antigen is as yet unknown.

V lost 7 bases to trimming and J lost 4 bases; unmatched junction nucleotides: 9. This CDR3 region has 14 residues. Germline assignment: CDR1 SNHLY and CDR2 FYNNEI. Nominally healthy donors provided the samples, though records likely missed some immune exposures. Primers for the PCR totalled 60 Vbeta and 13 Jbeta. Assay used: immunoSEQ multiplex PCR; TCRdb lists only in-frame clones, some missing. The sample's table shows approximately 150,000 clones. The sequence derives from a woman in her forties or fifties in good health and CMV-seronegative. The sequenced sample was PBMCs. The chain links TRBV2 to TRBJ1-1, with 7 bases that match TRBD1. In nucleotides, the CDR3 is TGTGCCAGCATGCAGGGGGAGTCTGGCACTGAAGCTTTCTTT. Its translation: CASMQGESGTEAFF.